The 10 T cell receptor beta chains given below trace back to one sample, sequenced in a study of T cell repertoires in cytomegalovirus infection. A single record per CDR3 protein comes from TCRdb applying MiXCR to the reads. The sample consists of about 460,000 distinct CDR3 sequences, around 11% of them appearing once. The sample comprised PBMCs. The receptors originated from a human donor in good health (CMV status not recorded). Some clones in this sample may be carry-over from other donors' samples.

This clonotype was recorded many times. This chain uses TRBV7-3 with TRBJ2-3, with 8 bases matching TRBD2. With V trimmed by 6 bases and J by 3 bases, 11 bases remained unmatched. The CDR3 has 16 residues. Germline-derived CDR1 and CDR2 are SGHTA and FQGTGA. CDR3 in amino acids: CASSSPLAGGTDTQYF. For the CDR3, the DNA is TGTGCCAGCAGTTCTCCTCTAGCGGGTGGTACAGATACGCAGTATTTT.

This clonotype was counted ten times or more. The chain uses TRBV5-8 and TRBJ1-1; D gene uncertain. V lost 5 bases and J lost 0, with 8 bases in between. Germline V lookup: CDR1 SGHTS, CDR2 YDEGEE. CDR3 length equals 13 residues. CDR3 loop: CASRQDLNTEAFF. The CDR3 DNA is TGTGCCAGCAGGCAGGACCTGAACACTGAAGCTTTCTTT.

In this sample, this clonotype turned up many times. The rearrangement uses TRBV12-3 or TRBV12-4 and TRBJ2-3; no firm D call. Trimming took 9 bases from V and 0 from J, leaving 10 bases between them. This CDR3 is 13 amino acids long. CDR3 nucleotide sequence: TGTGCCAGTAGGCAGGCCAGCACAGATACGCAGTATTTT. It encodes CASRQASTDTQYF.

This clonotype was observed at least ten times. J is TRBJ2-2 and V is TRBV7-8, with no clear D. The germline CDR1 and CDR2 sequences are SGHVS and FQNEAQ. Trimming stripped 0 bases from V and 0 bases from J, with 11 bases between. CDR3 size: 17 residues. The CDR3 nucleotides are TGTGCCAGCAGCTTAGCCCGCTTCAACCCGAACACCGGGGAGCTGTTTTTT. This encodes CASSLARFNPNTGELFF.

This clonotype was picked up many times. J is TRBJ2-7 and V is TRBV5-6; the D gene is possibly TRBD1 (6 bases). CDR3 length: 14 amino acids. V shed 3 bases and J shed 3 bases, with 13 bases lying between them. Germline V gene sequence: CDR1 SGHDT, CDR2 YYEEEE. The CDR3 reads CASSSGTRDYEQYF. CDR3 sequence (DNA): TGTGCCAGCAGCTCCGGGACAAGGGACTACGAGCAGTACTTC.

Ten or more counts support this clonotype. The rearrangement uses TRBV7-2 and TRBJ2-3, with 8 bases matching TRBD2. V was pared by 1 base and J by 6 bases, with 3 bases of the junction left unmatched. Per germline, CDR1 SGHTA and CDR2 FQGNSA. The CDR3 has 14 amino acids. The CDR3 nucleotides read TGTGCCAGCAGCTTAGGCGGGAGGATGGATACGCAGTATTTT. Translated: CASSLGGRMDTQYF.

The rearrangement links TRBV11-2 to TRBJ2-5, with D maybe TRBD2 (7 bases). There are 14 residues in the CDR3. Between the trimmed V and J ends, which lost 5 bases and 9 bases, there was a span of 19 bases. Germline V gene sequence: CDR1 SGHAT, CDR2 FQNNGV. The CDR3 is CASSPIGGGVSQYF. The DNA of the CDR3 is TGTGCCAGCAGCCCTATAGGGGGGGGGGTGTCCCAGTACTTC.

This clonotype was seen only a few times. The CDR3 loop is CASSVTLYNEQFF. The CDR3 coding sequence is TGTGCCAGCAGCGTGACCCTATACAATGAGCAGTTCTTC. The V call is TRBV7-9, the J call TRBJ2-1; D not certain. V gave up 5 bases and J gave up 4 bases, with 9 bases separating them. Germline CDR1 and CDR2: SEHNR and FQNEAQ (reference sequence). This CDR3 has 13 amino acids.

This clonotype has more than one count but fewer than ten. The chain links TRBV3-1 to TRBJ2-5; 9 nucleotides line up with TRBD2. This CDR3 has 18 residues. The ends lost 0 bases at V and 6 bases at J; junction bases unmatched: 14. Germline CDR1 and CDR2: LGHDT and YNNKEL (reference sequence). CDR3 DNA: TGTGCCAGCAGCCAAGATCAGGGAGCGGGAGGCGTCGCGAAGACCCAGTACTTC. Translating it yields CASSQDQGAGGVAKTQYF.

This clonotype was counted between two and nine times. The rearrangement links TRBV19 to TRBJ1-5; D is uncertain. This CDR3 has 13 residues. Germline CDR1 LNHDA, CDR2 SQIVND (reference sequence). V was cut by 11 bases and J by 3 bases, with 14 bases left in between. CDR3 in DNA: TGTGCCGCCTCTTACGGAAACAATCAGCCCCAGCATTTT. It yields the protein CAASYGNNQPQHF. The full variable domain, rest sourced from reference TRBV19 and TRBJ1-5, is DGGITQSPKYLFRKEGQNVTLSCEQNLNHDAMYWYRQDPGQGLRLIYYSQIVNDFQKGDIAEGYSVSREKKESFPLTVTSAQKNPTAFYLCAASYGNNQPQHFGDGTRLSIL.